These 5 T cell receptor beta chains originate from one sample sequenced in a study of Tregs in tolerant kidney transplant recipients. Clones were read by immunoSEQ multiplex PCR, and TCRdb kept only the in-frame ones, dropping some. Its clone listing holds 25,000 to 35,000 clones. Sequencing used CD8+ T cells from blood, obtained before the transplant. These receptor sequences come from a human donor who received a combined kidney and bone marrow transplant.

CDR3 DNA (partial): TGCAGCGTCACTAAAGAGACC. Translation gives CSVTKET. The entire CDR3 sequence reads CSVTKETQYF. The V gene is TRBV29-1, the J gene TRBJ2-5; D unclear. The sequence runs out 3 residues before the end of the CDR3; the remainder is reconstructed from the germline J gene. The V and J ends lost 6 bases and 3 bases respectively, with 5 bases between them. Germline CDR1 and CDR2: SQVTM and ANQGSEA. The CDR3 covers 10 residues.

About this clone: The sequence runs out 3 residues before the end of the CDR3; the remainder is reconstructed from the germline J gene. This rearrangement joins TRBV30 to TRBJ2-1; D call uncertain. Trimming pared 1 base from V and 8 bases from J, leaving 6 bases between. The germline V gene has CDR1 GTSNPN and CDR2 SVGIG (reference sequence). This CDR3 comprises 11 residues. The covered CDR3 bases are TGTGCCTGGAGTGAGGGCCATGAG. It yields the protein CAWSEGHE. The full-length CDR3 reads as CAWSEGHEQFF.

Comments on this clone: The read ends 3 residues before the CDR3 terminus; that terminus is restored from the germline J gene. The rearrangement links TRBV7-8 to TRBJ2-7; D gene uncertain. This CDR3 has 11 amino acids. CDR1 SGHVS and CDR2 FQNEAQ come from the germline V gene. V dropped 1 base and J dropped 5 bases, with 3 bases sitting between them. Partial CDR3 DNA: TGTGCCAGCAGCTTAGTAAACGAG. This codes for CASSLVNE. The full CDR3 is CASSLVNEQYF.

About this clone itself: The CDR3 end lies 3 residues beyond the end of the read and is filled in from the germline J gene. Other DNA sequences within the sample encode an identical CDR3. The chain uses TRBV29-1 and TRBJ1-1; D ambiguous. Germline CDR1 SQVTM, CDR2 ANQGSEA. The CDR3 is made up of 11 amino acids. V was pared by 6 bases and J by 0 bases, with 5 bases between. This chain's CDR3 is CSVAVNTEAFF. The DNA read from the CDR3 is TGCAGCGTGGCAGTGAACACTGAA.

For this clone: The CDR3 end falls 3 residues outside the read, so it is completed with the germline J gene. The chain links TRBV5-6 to TRBJ1-1; D is unresolved. The germline V gene encodes CDR1 SGHDT and CDR2 YYEEEE. The CDR3 loop spans 15 amino acids. Trimming took off 5 bases at V and 2 bases at J, with 16 bases between the two ends. CDR3 DNA (partial): TGTGCCAGCAGATCCAACCCCCAAGGCAACACTGAA. Translation gives CASRSNPQGNTE. The whole CDR3 sequence is CASRSNPQGNTEAFF.